This T cell receptor beta chain was identified during a study of blood T cells in healthy people across ages. This clonotype has a handful of counts. Antigen specificity is unknown. Each sample provided at least 6 micrograms of extracted total RNA. Through a sample-barcoded 5' primer and a J-beta primer mix, a second PCR was run for roughly 6 to 11 cycles. TCRdb ran MiXCR on the 5' RACE reads and lists one entry per CDR3 protein. Here the sample spans about 630,000 distinct CDR3 sequences, around 20% being singletons. This CDR3 has 15 residues. The V gene's germline CDR1 is SGHTA and CDR2 FQGNSA. Trimming took 5 bases from V and 6 from J; bases not matched to a gene: 4. Study-level findings and limits: The percentage of naive T cells correlated strongly with TCR beta diversity.

The specimen sequenced was blood. The clonotype originates from a man in his 70s in good health. The chain joins TRBV7-2 to TRBJ2-1, with 13 bases that match TRBD2. The CDR3 region is CASSLTSGRFNEQFF. The CDR3 bases are TGTGCCAGCAGCCTGACTAGCGGGAGGTTCAATGAGCAGTTCTTC. The full variable domain, in which reference TRBV7-2 and TRBJ2-1 provide the parts outside the CDR3, is GAGVSQSPSNKVTEKGKDVELRCDPISGHTALYWYRQSLGQGLEFLIYFQGNSAPDKSGLPSDRFSAERTGGSVSTLTIQRTQQEDSAVYLCASSLTSGRFNEQFFGPGTRLTVL.